Reported below is one T cell receptor beta chain. Antigen specificity is unknown. PCR used 60 Vbeta primers and 13 Jbeta primers. Produced via immunoSEQ multiplex PCR; TCRdb's table is partial and in-frame only. The table records fewer than 70,000 clones, approximately 80% of them present only once. The data derive from a study of cytomegalovirus exposure and HLA in healthy donors. The study's findings and limits: In vitro testing confirmed a few CMV-associated chains as specific for CMV antigens. Later on, an analysis showed TCR association rates differing by HLA locus, with DRB1 the most and HLA-C the fewest. In a later analysis, common viral pathogens appeared linked to several of the most significant clusters.

Per the germline V gene, CDR1 is MGHRA and CDR2 is YSYEKL. This CDR3 is built from 20 residues. V lost 0 bases, J lost 3 bases, and 13 bases stayed unmatched. The origin of this receptor is a woman between 40 and 50 years old in good health and CMV-seronegative. This rearrangement joins TRBV4-1 to TRBJ2-4, with 11 nucleotides matching TRBD2. The specimen was PBMCs. This chain's CDR3 is CASSQDQASGRTGYKNIQYF. For the CDR3, the DNA is TGCGCCAGCAGCCAAGATCAGGCTAGCGGGAGGACCGGGTACAAAAACATTCAGTACTTC.